Listed below are T cell receptor beta chains from one sample, sequenced in a study of shared clonotypes between healthy human individuals. TCRdb's table, derived via immunoSEQ multiplex PCR, lists solely in-frame clones and lacks some. The repertoire has approximately 1,000,000 clones, approximately 80% of them found once; the top ten carry around 0.47%. The specimen sequenced was memory CD4+ T cells from PBMCs. Every receptor here comes from a man aged 18 to 30 in good health. Some clones in this sample may be carry-over from other donors' samples. Both conserved end residues are trimmed from each CDR3. Clone sizes are given selectively: once, few, many, or a class where the clone is expanded.

TRBJ2-1,NA,TRBV5-4,ASSPRTLPDNEQF
TRBJ2-3,NA,TRBV5-4,ASSRGLAGSTDTQY
TRBJ1-5,NA,TRBV18,ASSPELNQPQH
TRBJ2-2,NA,TRBV28,ASSLNSGELF
TRBJ1-5,NA,TRBV15,ATSRGTPGNLSPQPQH
TRBJ1-5,NA,TRBV5-1,ASSPGPDQPQH
TRBJ2-1,NA,TRBV7-2,ASSPRRDRRPDEQF
TRBJ2-1,NA,TRBV11-2,ASSYERALGEQF
TRBJ1-4,NA,TRBV5-4,ASSRPGPNEKLF
TRBJ1-2,NA,TRBV6-6,ASRSYTGDGYT
TRBJ1-5,NA,TRBV18,ASSLDGNSNQPQH
TRBJ1-5,NA,TRBV28,ASSPDRGARRPQH
TRBJ1-5,NA,TRBV19,ASCNREGEGSNQPQH
TRBJ2-7,NA,TRBV19,ASSVGTPKGEQY
TRBJ2-2,NA,TRBV5-1,ASSLNVRTGELF
TRBJ2-7,NA,TRBV19,ASSIGRGQAYEQY
TRBJ2-7,NA,TRBV11-2,ASSSTGSPVGEQY
TRBJ1-1,NA,TRBV7-9,ASSLVGWVVNTEAF
TRBJ1-2,NA,TRBV7-2,ASSLRDRERTNYGYT
TRBJ2-1,few,TRBV11-1,ASSLSGLAGGHEQF
TRBJ1-2,once,TRBV5-4,ASSRDSNYGYT
TRBJ1-2,NA,TRBV30,AWFDRGGYGYT